This T cell receptor beta chain was sequenced for a study of control samples from healthy donors and cancer patients. The V end was cut by 4 bases, the J end by 1 base, with 10 bases between. The CDR3 has 14 amino acids. Germline CDR1 is MNHEY and CDR2 is SMNVEV (reference sequence). Clones were read by immunoSEQ multiplex PCR, and TCRdb kept only the in-frame ones, dropping some. The sample has under 300,000 clones, about four fifths seen once. The sample taken for sequencing was PBMCs. The chain is built from TRBV27 and TRBJ1-1; D is ambiguous. This TCR derives from a woman between 55 and 75 years old with lung cancer. This chain's CDR3 is CASSSSAANTEAFF. The CDR3 DNA reads as TGTGCCAGCAGTTCATCGGCTGCGAACACTGAAGCTTTCTTT.